There are a few counts of the clone carrying this T cell receptor beta chain. The data belong to a study of sequential checkpoint blockade in melanoma. Across the study: Patients were randomized 1:1 to nivolumab-then-ipilimumab or ipilimumab-then-nivolumab first-line.

The method was immunoSEQ multiplex PCR; TCRdb's version includes in-frame clones alone and lacks a portion of them. The sample records some 20,000 clones, roughly four fifths being singletons. As for treatment: randomized to nivolumab then ipilimumab (arm A) or the reverse (arm B). The source of this sequence is a human donor with melanoma. This specimen was CD8+ T cells sorted from blood (inferred from file names), taken from a patient given nivolumab and ipilimumab in sequence.

Here the CDR3 reads CASSEAGGSTQYF. As DNA, the CDR3 is TGCGCCAGCAGTGAAGCGGGGGGCAGCACGCAGTATTTT. The chain links TRBV10-2 to TRBJ2-3, with 9 positions matching TRBD2. In germline, CDR1 is WSHSY, CDR2 SAAADI. Losses at the gene ends were 3 bases for V and 9 bases for J; bases not matched to a gene: 4. The CDR3 has 13 amino acids.